Each of the 28 T cell receptor beta chains below was sequenced from the same sample in a study of regulatory T cells in long-lasting Graves disease. For TCR beta, libraries came from iRepertoire HTBI primers and Arm-PCR of CDR3 regions. TCRdb ran MiXCR on the multiplex PCR reads and lists one entry per CDR3 protein. The table records about 240,000 distinct CDR3 sequences, 20% to 25% of them present only once. Time point noted: newly diagnosed GD, antithyroid drugs for less than 3 months. Researchers made the TCR library from RNA that was extracted from PBMCs. The sample was peripheral blood mononuclear cells (PBMCs), taken at new diagnosis, from a patient treated with antithyroid drugs. These receptors came from a female donor with Graves disease.

The chain recombines TRBV6-2 or TRBV6-3 with TRBJ2-1; D is possibly TRBD2 (6 bases). CDR3 length: 12 amino acids. CDR1 is MNHEY, CDR2 SVGEGT, per germline. Trimming removed 6 bases at V and 9 bases at J, with 12 bases between. CDR3 nucleotide sequence: TGTGCCAGCAGCGAAAGCGGGTCTGAGCAGTTCTTC. This sequence encodes CASSESGSEQFF.

This clonotype was seen at least ten times. J is TRBJ2-1 and V is TRBV18; TRBD1 aligns across 9 bases. Germline CDR1 reads KGHSH; CDR2 reads LQKENI. V lost 3 bases to trimming and J lost 6 bases; unmatched junction nucleotides: 6. There are 15 residues in the CDR3. The CDR3 region is CASSPTGQGGNEQFF. The CDR3 nucleotides are TGTGCCAGCTCACCGACGGGACAGGGAGGCAATGAGCAGTTCTTC. The whole variable domain, remainder taken from reference TRBV18 and TRBJ2-1, is NAGVMQNPRHLVRRRGQEARLRCSPMKGHSHVYWYRQLPEEGLKFMVYLQKENIIDESGMPKERFSAEFPKEGPSILRIQQVVRGDSAAYFCASSPTGQGGNEQFFGPGTRLTVL.

This clonotype was seen many times. The J gene is TRBJ2-3, the V gene TRBV20-1; TRBD1 matches at 9 bases. The germline gives CDR1 DFQATT, CDR2 SNEGSKA (reference sequence). The CDR3 runs to 14 residues. Germline trimming cut 5 bases from V and 1 base from J; bases unmatched to any gene: 4. The CDR3: CSAVQGARTDTQYF. CDR3 bases: TGCAGTGCTGTACAGGGGGCACGCACAGATACGCAGTATTTT.

This clonotype was recorded many times. The chain couples TRBV6-1 to TRBJ1-2; possible D gene TRBD1, 5 bases. From germline, CDR1 is MNHNS and CDR2 SASEGT. The length of the CDR3 is 12 residues. V lost 6 bases to trimming and J lost 4 bases, with 9 bases between them. CDR3 residues: CASSPGSYGYTF. In DNA form, the CDR3 reads TGTGCCAGCAGCCCAGGGAGCTATGGCTACACCTTC.

This clonotype showed up many times. The CDR3 region has the DNA TGTGCCAGCAGAATAGGGGGGCTTAGCGAGCAGTACTTC. Amino acid sequence: CASRIGGLSEQYF. The rearrangement uses TRBV12-3 or TRBV12-4 and TRBJ2-7; D possibly matches TRBD1 or TRBD2 (6 bases each). The germline V and J ends were trimmed by 6 bases and 6 bases, with 15 bases remaining between them. This CDR3 is built from 13 residues.

A word on this clonotype: A read error is possible here, since a much larger clone lies one base away. This chain links TRBV6-2 or TRBV6-3 with TRBJ1-1; D is unresolved. CDR1 is MNHEY, CDR2 SVGEGT, per germline. CDR3 length equals 14 residues. CDR3 bases: TGTGCCAGCACCCTGTGGCGGATGAACACTGGAGCTTTCTTT. Protein product: CASTLWRMNTGAFF.

V usage is TRBV7-2 and J usage is TRBJ2-1, with TRBD2 matching 10 bases. This CDR3 comprises 16 residues. V was pared by 5 bases and J by 9 bases, with 13 bases of the junction left unmatched. Germline V CDR1 and CDR2: SGHTA, FQGNSA. The CDR3 bases are TGTGCCAGCAGCCTGTCGGCTAGCGGGAGTCGCGGTGAGCAGTTCTTC. Translated: CASSLSASGSRGEQFF.

This clonotype has at least ten counts. The CDR3 sequence is CSATSGRNAEQFF. In DNA, the CDR3 is TGCAGTGCTACGAGCGGGAGGAACGCTGAGCAGTTCTTC. The chain employs TRBV20-1 and TRBJ2-1, with TRBD2 identical over 9 bases. Germline V lookup: CDR1 DFQATT, CDR2 SNEGSKA (reference sequence). The CDR3 loop spans 13 amino acids. J lost 9 bases, V lost 4 bases, and 7 bases had no gene match.

The chain carries TRBV11-2 and TRBJ2-1, with 11 bases aligning to TRBD2. CDR3 length: 16 residues. The germline CDR1 and CDR2 sequences are SGHAT and FQNNGV. The V gene end was trimmed by 3 bases and the J gene end by 6 bases; junction bases not matched to a gene: 7. For the CDR3, the DNA is TGTGCCAGCAGCTTCTTAGCGGGGGGGCTGTCCAATGAGCAGTTCTTC. This codes for CASSFLAGGLSNEQFF. Full variable domain (rest looked up from reference TRBV11-2 and TRBJ2-1): EAGVAQSPRYKIIEKRQSVAFWCNPISGHATLYWYQQILGQGPKLLIQFQNNGVVDDSQLPKDRFSAERLKGVDSTLKIQPAKLEDSAVYLCASSFLAGGLSNEQFFGPGTRLTVL.

The table lists this clonotype with many counts. The chain uses TRBV2 and TRBJ2-6; D remains ambiguous. CDR3 length: 14 residues. CDR1 and CDR2 from the germline V gene are SNHLY and FYNNEI. V dropped 4 bases and J dropped 5 bases, with 9 bases sitting between them. The CDR3: CASSGGARANVLTF. For the CDR3, the DNA is TGTGCCAGCAGTGGAGGCGCGAGGGCCAACGTCCTGACTTTC.

The table lists this clonotype with a few counts. The chain joins TRBV5-6 to TRBJ2-3; D possibly uses TRBD1 or TRBD2 (5 bases each). This CDR3 has 13 residues. The ends were cut back, 2 bases at V and 6 bases at J, with 10 bases in the middle. Germline V CDR1 and CDR2: SGHDT, YYEEEE. The DNA of the CDR3 is TGTGCCAGCAGCTTCCAGGGAGAGGATACGCAGTATTTT. Its protein product is CASSFQGEDTQYF.

Remarks on this clonotype: This probably arose from a read error, given a far larger clone one base away. The chain carries TRBV7-3 and TRBJ2-3; 7 bases line up with TRBD1. CDR3 length: 16 amino acids. Germline CDR1 and CDR2: SGHTA and FQGTGA. In DNA, the CDR3 is TGCGCCAGCAGCCAAGATCTGGCAGGGGGTGCAGATATGCAGTATTTT. Its translation is CASSQDLAGGADMQYF.

This clonotype was seen once. V usage is TRBV12-3 or TRBV12-4 and J usage is TRBJ2-5; TRBD1 agrees at 7 bases. This CDR3 is 13 amino acids long. V trimming: 5 bases; J trimming: 5 bases; junction bases outside the gene matches: 5. CDR3 coding DNA: TGTGCCAGCAGTATAGGGGGCGGGGAGACCCAGTACTTC. Protein sequence: CASSIGGGETQYF.

This clonotype was recorded many times. This chain uses TRBV20-1 with TRBJ2-2, with 8 bases lining up with TRBD2. The germline gives CDR1 DFQATT, CDR2 SNEGSKA (reference sequence). This CDR3 is built from 17 residues. V shed 1 base, J shed 5 bases, and the junction held 12 bases outside the gene matches. CDR3 sequence reads: CSARGQRGGSTTGELFF. CDR3 nucleotide sequence: TGCAGTGCTAGAGGGCAACGGGGGGGTTCGACGACCGGGGAGCTGTTTTTT.

This clonotype was seen repeatedly, ten times or more. The chain carries TRBV11-3 and TRBJ1-1; D uncertain. The germline V gene encodes CDR1 SGHNT and CDR2 YENEEA. This CDR3 contains 12 residues. Trimming removed 7 bases at V and 7 bases at J, with 13 bases between. CDR3 bases: TGTGCCAGCAACTACGGGGAAGGTGAAGCTTTCTTT. Protein: CASNYGEGEAFF.

To note about this clonotype: One junction end disagrees with the germline gene, perhaps due to a read error. The chain carries TRBV5-1 and TRBJ2-3, with a possible D match to TRBD1 (5 bases). This CDR3 contains 13 residues. From germline, CDR1 is SGHRS and CDR2 YFSETQ. DNA for the CDR3: TGCGCCAGCAGTGAAGTCTACACAGGTACGCAGTATTTT. Residues: CASSEVYTGTQYF.

J is TRBJ2-3 and V is TRBV5-4, with no clear D. Germline-derived CDR1 and CDR2 are SGHNT and YYREEE (reference sequence). V was trimmed by 0 bases and J by 2 bases, leaving 13 bases between them. The CDR3 is 16 residues long. The CDR3 DNA sequence: TGTGCCAGCAGCTTGGGGCTTGAGACTTTCACAGATACGCAGTATTTT. Protein sequence: CASSLGLETFTDTQYF.

The chain combines TRBV20-1 with TRBJ1-1; maybe TRBD1 (5 bases). This CDR3 has 12 amino acids. V gave up 2 bases and J gave up 11 bases, with 15 bases separating them. Per germline, CDR1 DFQATT and CDR2 SNEGSKA (reference sequence). The CDR3 sequence is CSARPDKPTAFF. CDR3 bases: TGCAGTGCTAGACCGGACAAGCCAACGGCTTTCTTT.

The rearrangement joins TRBV5-1 to TRBJ2-3; 7 nucleotides line up with TRBD1. With 0 bases clipped from V and 5 bases from J, the junction kept 6 bases outside the gene matches. The CDR3 is 15 residues long. In germline, CDR1 is SGHRS, CDR2 YFSETQ. The CDR3 loop is CASSLGQGNGDTQYF. The CDR3 DNA sequence: TGCGCCAGCAGCTTGGGACAGGGTAACGGAGATACGCAGTATTTT.

This clonotype has at least ten counts. The rearrangement uses TRBV7-9 and TRBJ2-7; no clear D. Looked up from germline, CDR1 is SEHNR and CDR2 is FQNEAQ (reference sequence). Trimming left V 1 base short and J 6 bases short, with 10 bases between. The CDR3 covers 13 residues. The CDR3 region has the DNA TGTGCCAGCAGCTTAGAGGGTTCGGGCGAGCAGTACTTC. Translating it yields CASSLEGSGEQYF.

This clonotype was counted only a few times. The V call is TRBV28, the J call TRBJ2-6; tentatively, D is TRBD2 (5 bases). V was clipped by 6 bases and J by 1 base, with 10 bases between them. In germline, CDR1 is MDHEN, CDR2 SYDVKM. This CDR3 has 15 amino acids. The CDR3 bases are TGTGCCAGCAGGGTTCCGGGATCTGGGGCCAACGTCCTGACTTTC. Translated: CASRVPGSGANVLTF.

The sample holds a few counts of this clonotype. J is TRBJ2-1 and V is TRBV10-1, with a weak D call TRBD2 (6 bases). From germline, CDR1 is WNHNN and CDR2 SYGVQD (reference sequence). The CDR3 extends over 16 amino acids. Trimming left V 0 bases short and J 0 bases short, with 9 bases between. The CDR3: CASSESVGSSYNEQFF. DNA for the CDR3: TGCGCCAGCAGTGAGTCGGTCGGGAGCTCCTACAATGAGCAGTTCTTC.

This clonotype was recorded many times. V usage is TRBV11-2 and J usage is TRBJ2-5, with D tentatively TRBD2 (5 bases). CDR3 size: 14 residues. Germline-derived CDR1 and CDR2 are SGHAT and FQNNGV. Trimming pared 4 bases from V and 4 bases from J, leaving 13 bases between. The CDR3 DNA follows: TGTGCCAGCAGCTCTCCGGGGAGTGTAGAGACCCAGTACTTC. Translating it yields CASSSPGSVETQYF.

This clonotype was found many times. The chain recombines TRBV5-4 with TRBJ1-1; D may be TRBD1 (5 bases). CDR1 is SGHNT and CDR2 is YYREEE in the germline V gene (reference sequence). The V end lost 1 base, the J end lost 3 bases, and 10 bases lay between the germline ends. This CDR3 region has 14 residues. CDR3 sequence (DNA): TGTGCCAGCAGCTTGAGGGGCTGGGACACTGAAGCTTTCTTT. Its translation is CASSLRGWDTEAFF.

The chain employs TRBV5-1 and TRBJ1-2; D ambiguous. V gave up 0 bases and J gave up 6 bases, with 6 bases separating them. In germline, CDR1 is SGHRS, CDR2 YFSETQ. The CDR3 length is 12 residues. CDR3 residues: CASSLAGNGYTF. Here the CDR3 DNA reads TGCGCCAGCAGCTTGGCGGGGAATGGCTACACCTTC.

This clonotype has more than one count but fewer than ten. V is TRBV18 and J is TRBJ2-6, with D possibly matching TRBD1 (5 bases). V was clipped by 5 bases and J by 1 base, with 12 bases between them. CDR1 and CDR2 (germline): KGHSH, LQKENI. CDR3 length equals 16 residues. The CDR3 DNA reads TGTGCCAGCTCAAATTCAGGGTTTTCTGGGGCCAACGTCCTGACTTTC. It encodes CASSNSGFSGANVLTF.

The chain uses TRBV5-5 and TRBJ2-7; 9 positions match TRBD1. The length of the CDR3 is 18 residues. Trimming removed 2 bases from V and 7 bases from J; junction bases left unmatched: 19. CDR1 and CDR2 (germline): SGHKS, YYEKEE (reference sequence). Here the CDR3 reads CASSFEERRTGVDNEQYF. In DNA, the CDR3 is TGTGCCAGCAGCTTTGAGGAAAGAAGGACAGGGGTCGACAATGAGCAGTACTTC. Looking up the rest from reference TRBV5-5 and TRBJ2-7 gives the full variable domain: DAGVTQSPTHLIKTRGQQVTLRCSPISGHKSVSWYQQVLGQGPQFIFQYYEKEERGRGNFPDRFSARQFPNYSSELNVNALLLGDSALYLCASSFEERRTGVDNEQYFGPGTRLTVT.

This clonotype was counted ten times or more. V usage is TRBV7-3 and J usage is TRBJ2-7; 7 bases line up with TRBD2. Per the germline V gene, CDR1 is SGHTA and CDR2 is FQGTGA. Unmatched junction bases numbered 3, after V lost 1 base and J lost 6 bases. The CDR3 consists of 13 residues. The CDR3 reads CASSLNPGGEQYF. CDR3 bases: TGTGCCAGCAGCTTAAATCCGGGAGGCGAGCAGTACTTC.